This T cell receptor (beta chain) was profiled in a study of blood T cell repertoires in COVID-19. Background on the study: Material from acute and convalescent COVID-19 was sourced from the United States, Italy and Spain. T cells, B-cell-depleted T cells, or PBMCs provided the cDNA or gDNA that served as material.

The assay was immunoSEQ multiplex PCR, and TCRdb's table has in-frame clones only and misses some. Among 360,000 or so clones listed, over 80% were seen once. Which cohort a participant joined came from the clinical history participants gave. Two negative PCRs, clearance, or symptom resolution had been documented for recovered Cohort 3 donors. Sequencing was done on a sample of PBMCs or T cells enriched from blood (not recorded which). This receptor was identified in a woman aged 45-59 years who had recovered from COVID-19.

The CDR3 sequence: CASSYSTGEPYGYTF. CDR3 in DNA: TGCGCCAGCAGCTATTCGACAGGGGAACCTTATGGCTACACCTTC. The rearrangement links TRBV5-1 to TRBJ1-2; TRBD1 aligns across 8 bases. Germline assignment: CDR1 SGHRS and CDR2 YFSETQ. With V trimmed by 3 bases and J by 5 bases, 9 bases remained unmatched. The CDR3 runs 15 residues.